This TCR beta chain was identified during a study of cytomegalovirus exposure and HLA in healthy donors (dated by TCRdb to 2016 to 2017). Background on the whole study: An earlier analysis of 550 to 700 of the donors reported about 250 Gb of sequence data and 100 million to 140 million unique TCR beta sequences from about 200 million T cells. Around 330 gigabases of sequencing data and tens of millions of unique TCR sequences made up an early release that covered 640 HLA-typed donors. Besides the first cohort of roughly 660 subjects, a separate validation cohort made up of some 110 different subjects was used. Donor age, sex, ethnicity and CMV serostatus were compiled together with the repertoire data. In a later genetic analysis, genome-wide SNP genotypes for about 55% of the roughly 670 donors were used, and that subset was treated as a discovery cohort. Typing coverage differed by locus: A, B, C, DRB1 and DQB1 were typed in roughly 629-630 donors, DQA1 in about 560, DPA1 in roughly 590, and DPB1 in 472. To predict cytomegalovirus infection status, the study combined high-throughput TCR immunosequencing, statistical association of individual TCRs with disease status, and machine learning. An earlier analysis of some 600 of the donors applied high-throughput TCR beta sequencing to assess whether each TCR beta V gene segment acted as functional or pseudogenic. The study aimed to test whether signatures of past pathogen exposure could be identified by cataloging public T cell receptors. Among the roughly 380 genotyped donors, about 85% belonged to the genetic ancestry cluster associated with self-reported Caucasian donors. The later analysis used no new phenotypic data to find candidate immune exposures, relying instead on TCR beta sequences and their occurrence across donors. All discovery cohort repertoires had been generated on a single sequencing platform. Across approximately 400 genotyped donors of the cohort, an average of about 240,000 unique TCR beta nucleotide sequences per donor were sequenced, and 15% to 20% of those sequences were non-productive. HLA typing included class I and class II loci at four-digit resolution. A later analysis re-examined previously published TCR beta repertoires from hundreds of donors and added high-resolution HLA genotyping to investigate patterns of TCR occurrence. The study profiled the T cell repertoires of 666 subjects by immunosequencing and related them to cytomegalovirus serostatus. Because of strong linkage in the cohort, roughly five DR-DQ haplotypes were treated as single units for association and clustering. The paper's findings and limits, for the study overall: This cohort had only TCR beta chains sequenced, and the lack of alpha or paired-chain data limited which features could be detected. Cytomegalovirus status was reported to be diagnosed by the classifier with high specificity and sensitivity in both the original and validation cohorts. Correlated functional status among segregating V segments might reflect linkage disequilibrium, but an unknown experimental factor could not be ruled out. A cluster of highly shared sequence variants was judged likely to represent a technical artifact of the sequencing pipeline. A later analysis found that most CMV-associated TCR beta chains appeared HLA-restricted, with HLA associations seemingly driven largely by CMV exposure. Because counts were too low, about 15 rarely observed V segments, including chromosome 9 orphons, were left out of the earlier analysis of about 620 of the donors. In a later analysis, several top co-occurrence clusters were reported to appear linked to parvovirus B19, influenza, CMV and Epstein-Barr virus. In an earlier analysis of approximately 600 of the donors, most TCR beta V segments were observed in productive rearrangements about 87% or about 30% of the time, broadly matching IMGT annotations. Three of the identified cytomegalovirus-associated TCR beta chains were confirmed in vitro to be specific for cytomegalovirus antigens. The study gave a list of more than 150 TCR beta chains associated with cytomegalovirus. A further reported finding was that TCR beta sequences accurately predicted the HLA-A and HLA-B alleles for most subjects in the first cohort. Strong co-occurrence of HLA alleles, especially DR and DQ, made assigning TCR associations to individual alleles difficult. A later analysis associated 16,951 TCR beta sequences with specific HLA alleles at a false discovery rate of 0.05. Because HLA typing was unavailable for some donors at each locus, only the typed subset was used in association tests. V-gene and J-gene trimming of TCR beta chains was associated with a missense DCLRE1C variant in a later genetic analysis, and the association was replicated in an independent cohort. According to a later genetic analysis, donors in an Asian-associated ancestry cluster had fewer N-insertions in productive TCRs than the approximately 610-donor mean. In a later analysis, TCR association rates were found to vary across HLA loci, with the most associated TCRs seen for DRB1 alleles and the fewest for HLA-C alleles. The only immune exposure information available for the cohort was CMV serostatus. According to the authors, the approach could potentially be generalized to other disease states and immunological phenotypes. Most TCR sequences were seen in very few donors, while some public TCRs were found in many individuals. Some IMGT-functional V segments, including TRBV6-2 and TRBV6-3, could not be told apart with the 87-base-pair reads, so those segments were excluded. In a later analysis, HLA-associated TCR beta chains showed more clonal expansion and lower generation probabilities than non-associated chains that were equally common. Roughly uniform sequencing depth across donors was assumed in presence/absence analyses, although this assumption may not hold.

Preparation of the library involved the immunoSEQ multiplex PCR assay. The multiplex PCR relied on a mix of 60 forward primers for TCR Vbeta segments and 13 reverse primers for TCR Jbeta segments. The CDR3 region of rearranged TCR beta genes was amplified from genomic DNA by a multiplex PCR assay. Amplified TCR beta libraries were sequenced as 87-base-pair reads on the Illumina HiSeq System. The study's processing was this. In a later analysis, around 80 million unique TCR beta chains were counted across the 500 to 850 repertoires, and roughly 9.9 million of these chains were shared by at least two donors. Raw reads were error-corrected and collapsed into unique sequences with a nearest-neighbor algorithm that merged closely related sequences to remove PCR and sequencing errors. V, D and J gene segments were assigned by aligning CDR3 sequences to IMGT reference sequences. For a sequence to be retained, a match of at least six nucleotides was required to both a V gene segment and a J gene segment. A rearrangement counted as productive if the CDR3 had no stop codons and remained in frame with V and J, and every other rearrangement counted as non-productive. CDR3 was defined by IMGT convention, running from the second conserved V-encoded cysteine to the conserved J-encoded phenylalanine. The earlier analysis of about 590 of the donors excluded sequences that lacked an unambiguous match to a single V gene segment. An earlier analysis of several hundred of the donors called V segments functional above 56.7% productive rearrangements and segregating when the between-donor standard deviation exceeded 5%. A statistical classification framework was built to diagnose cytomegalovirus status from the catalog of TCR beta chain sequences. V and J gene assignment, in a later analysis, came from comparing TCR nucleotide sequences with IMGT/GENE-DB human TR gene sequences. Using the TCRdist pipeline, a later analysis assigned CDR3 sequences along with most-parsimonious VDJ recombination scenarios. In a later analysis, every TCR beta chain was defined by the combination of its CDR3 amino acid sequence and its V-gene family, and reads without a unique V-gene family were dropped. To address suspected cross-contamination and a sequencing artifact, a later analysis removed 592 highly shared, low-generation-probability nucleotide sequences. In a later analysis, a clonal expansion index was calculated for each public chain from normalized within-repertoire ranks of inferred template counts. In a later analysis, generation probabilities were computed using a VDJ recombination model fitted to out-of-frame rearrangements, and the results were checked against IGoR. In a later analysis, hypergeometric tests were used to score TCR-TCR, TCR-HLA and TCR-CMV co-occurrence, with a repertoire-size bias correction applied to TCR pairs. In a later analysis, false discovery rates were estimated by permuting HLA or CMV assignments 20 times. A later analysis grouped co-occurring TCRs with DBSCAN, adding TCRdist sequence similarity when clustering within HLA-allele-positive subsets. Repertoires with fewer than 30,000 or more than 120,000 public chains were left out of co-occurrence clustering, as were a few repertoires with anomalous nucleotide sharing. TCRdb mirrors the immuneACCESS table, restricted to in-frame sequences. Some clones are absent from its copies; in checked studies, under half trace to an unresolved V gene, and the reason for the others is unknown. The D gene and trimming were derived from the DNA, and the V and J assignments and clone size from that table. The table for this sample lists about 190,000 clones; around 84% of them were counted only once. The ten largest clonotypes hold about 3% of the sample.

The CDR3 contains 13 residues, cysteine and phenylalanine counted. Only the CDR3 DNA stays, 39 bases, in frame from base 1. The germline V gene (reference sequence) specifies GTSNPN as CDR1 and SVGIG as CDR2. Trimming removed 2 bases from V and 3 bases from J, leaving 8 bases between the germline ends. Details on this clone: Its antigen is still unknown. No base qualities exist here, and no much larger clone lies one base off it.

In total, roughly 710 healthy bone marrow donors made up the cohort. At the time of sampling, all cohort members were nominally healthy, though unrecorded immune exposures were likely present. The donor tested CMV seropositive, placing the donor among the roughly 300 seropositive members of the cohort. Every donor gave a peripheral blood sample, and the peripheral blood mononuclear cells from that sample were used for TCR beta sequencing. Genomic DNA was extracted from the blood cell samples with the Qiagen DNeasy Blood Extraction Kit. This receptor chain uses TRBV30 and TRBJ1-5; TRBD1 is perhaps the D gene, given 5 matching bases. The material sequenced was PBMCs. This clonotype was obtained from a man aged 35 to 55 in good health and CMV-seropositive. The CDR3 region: CAWSKGANQPQHF. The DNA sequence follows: TGTGCCTGGAGTAAAGGGGCCAATCAGCCCCAGCATTTT.